The next 32 T cell receptor beta chains were all read from a single sample in a study of blood T cells in healthy people across ages. A second 7 to 11 cycle PCR used barcoded and J-beta primers. TCRdb processed the 5' RACE reads anew with MiXCR; each CDR3 protein has one entry. The sample has approximately 830,000 distinct CDR3 sequences, roughly 60% seen once. Sequencing used blood. Every receptor here comes from a man aged 25-45 years in good health.

The chain links TRBV24-1 to TRBJ2-1; a weak D match, TRBD2 (6 bases). The CDR3 is 17 residues long. Germline V lookup: CDR1 KGHDR, CDR2 SFDVKD. Between the trimmed V and J ends, which lost 2 bases and 1 base, there was a span of 14 bases. The CDR3 bases are TGTGCCACCAGTGATTGCGGGGCCAGCACGTCCTACAATGAGCAGTTCTTC. Encoded protein: CATSDCGASTSYNEQFF.

V gene TRBV18 combines with J gene TRBJ2-1; 7 bases fit TRBD1. The ends lost 4 bases at V and 5 bases at J; junction bases unmatched: 8. The V gene's germline CDR1 is KGHSH and CDR2 LQKENI. This CDR3 has 15 amino acids. CDR3 protein: CASSQPGTVDNEQFF. The CDR3 DNA sequence: TGTGCCAGCTCACAACCTGGGACAGTAGACAATGAGCAGTTCTTC.

This chain joins TRBV30 and TRBJ1-2, with TRBD1 matching over 9 bases. The CDR3 has 13 residues. Germline V CDR1 and CDR2: GTSNPN, SVGIG (reference sequence). V shed 3 bases, J shed 7 bases, and the junction held 6 bases outside the gene matches. CDR3 region: CAWSQQGAGGYTF. The CDR3 bases are TGTGCCTGGAGCCAACAGGGGGCAGGTGGCTACACCTTC.

This clonotype was seen just once. The rearrangement joins TRBV20-1 to TRBJ1-4; a possible D gene is TRBD1 (6 bases). CDR1 DFQATT and CDR2 SNEGSKA come from the germline V gene (reference sequence). V lost 3 bases, J lost 8 bases, and 13 bases lay in between. CDR3 length: 13 residues. CDR3 nucleotides: TGCAGTGCTAGTTCTGGGGGGGCAGAAAAACTGTTTTTT. As protein: CSASSGGAEKLFF.

V and J are TRBV7-2 and TRBJ2-4; 8 nucleotides line up with TRBD2. TRBJ2-7 matches the DNA end more closely, so the J call is doubtful. The CDR3 totals 15 residues. Looked up from germline, CDR1 is SGHTA and CDR2 is FQGNSA. CDR3 DNA: TGTGCCAGCAGCTTAGGGCTTCTAGCGGGTAGCGAGCAGTACTTC. It yields the protein CASSLGLLAGSEQYF.

J is TRBJ2-1 and V is TRBV9; 7 bases are shared with TRBD2. J gave up 4 bases and V 4 bases, and 8 bases lay outside the gene matches. In germline, CDR1 is SGDLS, CDR2 YYNGEE. The CDR3 is 15 amino acids. The CDR3 protein is CASSMTTSLYNEQFF. The DNA for the CDR3 is TGTGCCAGCAGCATGACGACTAGCCTATACAATGAGCAGTTCTTC.

This sequence joins TRBV12-3 or TRBV12-4 and TRBJ1-5; 11 bases map to TRBD1. The V and J ends lost 6 bases and 5 bases, in that order; junction bases with no gene match: 0. The length of the CDR3 is 13 residues. DNA for the CDR3: TGTGCCAGCAGGGACAGGGGGCATCAGCCCCAGCATTTT. It specifies CASRDRGHQPQHF.

A remark on this clonotype: Compared with germline, one end of the junction differs, possibly owing to a read error. This sequence joins TRBV4-2 and TRBJ1-1; D uncertain. The CDR3 runs 15 residues. From germline, CDR1 is LGHNA and CDR2 YNFKEQ. CDR3 sequence reads: CASSQVYGRNIEAFF. DNA of the CDR3: TGTGCCAGCAGCCAAGTATATGGAAGGAACATTGAAGCTTTCTTT.

This clonotype was recorded at least ten times. V usage is TRBV5-5 and J usage is TRBJ2-1, with 10 bases that match TRBD2. CDR3 size: 15 residues. Germline-derived CDR1 and CDR2 are SGHKS and YYEKEE (reference sequence). V trimming: 4 bases; J trimming: 3 bases; junction bases outside the gene matches: 4. As DNA, the CDR3 is TGTGCCAGCAGCAAAAGCGGGGGGGACTACAATGAGCAGTTCTTC. This encodes CASSKSGGDYNEQFF.

This clonotype turned up a few times. The rearrangement uses TRBV28 and TRBJ2-1; TRBD1 might be the D (5 bases). CDR1 and CDR2 from the germline V gene are MDHEN and SYDVKM. V was pared by 7 bases and J by 3 bases, with 10 bases between. The CDR3 is 13 amino acids. The CDR3 region is CASNAGYYNEQFF. The CDR3 nucleotides read TGTGCCAGCAACGCAGGGTACTACAATGAGCAGTTCTTC.

V usage is TRBV29-1 and J usage is TRBJ2-4; TRBD2 aligns across 7 bases. Germline lookup yields CDR1 SQVTM and CDR2 ANQGSEA. Trimming at V came to 6 bases and at J to 9 bases, leaving 8 bases not matched to a gene. The CDR3 runs 12 residues. CDR3 DNA sequence: TGCAGCGTGGGGAGGGGCTCGGGCATTCAGTACTTC. Protein: CSVGRGSGIQYF.

This chain uses TRBV11-2 with TRBJ2-1; D call uncertain. CDR3 length equals 17 residues. Trimming shortened V by 0 bases and J by 4 bases, and 16 bases separated the two germline ends. The germline V gene encodes CDR1 SGHAT and CDR2 FQNNGV. The CDR3 coding sequence is TGTGCCAGCAGCTTAGATACCCACAGTGGTAGGTACAATGAGCAGTTCTTC. Residues: CASSLDTHSGRYNEQFF. Full variable domain (missing parts from reference TRBV11-2 and TRBJ2-1): EAGVAQSPRYKIIEKRQSVAFWCNPISGHATLYWYQQILGQGPKLLIQFQNNGVVDDSQLPKDRFSAERLKGVDSTLKIQPAKLEDSAVYLCASSLDTHSGRYNEQFFGPGTRLTVL.

V gene TRBV11-2 combines with J gene TRBJ2-5; D is possibly TRBD2 (6 bases). The germline V and J ends were trimmed by 6 bases and 2 bases, with 16 bases remaining between them. The CDR3 is 15 residues long. Germline lookup yields CDR1 SGHAT and CDR2 FQNNGV. The CDR3 DNA sequence: TGTGCCAGCAGAGTCGGGACTGTGGTTCAAGAGACCCAGTACTTC. Protein: CASRVGTVVQETQYF. The full variable domain, completed using reference TRBV11-2 and TRBJ2-5, is EAGVAQSPRYKIIEKRQSVAFWCNPISGHATLYWYQQILGQGPKLLIQFQNNGVVDDSQLPKDRFSAERLKGVDSTLKIQPAKLEDSAVYLCASRVGTVVQETQYFGPGTRLLVL.

V and J are TRBV20-1 and TRBJ2-5; D might be TRBD1 (6 bases). Trimming pared 3 bases from V and 5 bases from J, leaving 19 bases between. The CDR3 consists of 15 residues. CDR1 is DFQATT, CDR2 SNEGSKA, per germline (reference sequence). This chain's CDR3 is CSASNRDIPRETQYF. CDR3 nucleotides: TGCAGTGCTAGTAACCGGGACATCCCCCGGGAGACCCAGTACTTC.

A few counts support this clonotype. The chain employs TRBV4-3 and TRBJ2-7; a weak D match, TRBD1 (5 bases). The CDR3 runs 15 residues. Germline V gene lookup returns CDR1 LGHNA and CDR2 YSLEER. V was shortened by 2 bases and J by 3 bases, with 14 bases between the two germline ends. The CDR3 DNA sequence: TGCGCCAGCAGCCAACTTGGCCAGGGTTTCTACGAGCAGTACTTC. Translating it yields CASSQLGQGFYEQYF.

This clonotype occurred once. CDR3 bases: TGCAGTGCTAGTAAGGACGGGACACGGAGGACCGAGCAGTACTTC. Protein: CSASKDGTRRTEQYF. The rearrangement joins TRBV20-1 to TRBJ2-7; a possible D gene is TRBD1 (6 bases). This CDR3 comprises 15 residues. The V and J ends lost 3 bases and 6 bases respectively, with 21 bases between them. Germline V gives CDR1 DFQATT, CDR2 SNEGSKA (reference sequence).

This chain joins TRBV7-8 and TRBJ2-3; 10 positions agree with TRBD2. The trim removed 2 bases at V and 2 bases at J, leaving 7 bases unmatched. CDR1 and CDR2 from the germline V gene are SGHVS and FQNEAQ. The CDR3 covers 17 residues. The CDR3 sequence: CASSLSSGGDITDTQYF. In DNA form, the CDR3 reads TGTGCCAGCAGCTTATCTAGCGGGGGCGATATCACAGATACGCAGTATTTT. Filled out from reference TRBV7-8 and TRBJ2-3, the complete variable domain reads GAGVSQSPRYKVAKRGQDVALRCDPISGHVSLFWYQQALGQGPEFLTYFQNEAQLDKSGLPSDRFFAERPEGSVSTLKIQRTQQEDSAVYLCASSLSSGGDITDTQYFGPGTRLTVL.

V gene TRBV20-1 combines with J gene TRBJ2-7; D ambiguous. Deletions cut 0 bases from V and 2 bases from J, with 11 bases between. CDR3 size: 14 residues. CDR1 is DFQATT, CDR2 SNEGSKA, per germline (reference sequence). In nucleotides, the CDR3 is TGCAGTGCTAGAGACCCGGAGTCCACCTACGAGCAGTACTTC. Translated, it gives CSARDPESTYEQYF.

This clonotype was seen only once. This chain joins TRBV20-1 and TRBJ2-6; D not resolved. Germline V gene sequence: CDR1 DFQATT, CDR2 SNEGSKA (reference sequence). The CDR3 loop spans 14 amino acids. V dropped 2 bases and J dropped 0 bases, with 5 bases sitting between them. This CDR3 is CSARRSSGANVLTF. The CDR3 nucleotides read TGCAGTGCTAGAAGGAGCTCTGGGGCCAACGTCCTGACTTTC.

Only a few counts were recorded for this clonotype. The V and J genes are TRBV4-2 and TRBJ2-1, with 7 bases lining up with TRBD1. Trimming took 4 bases from V and 7 from J; bases not matched to a gene: 7. The CDR3 consists of 14 residues. CDR1 and CDR2 (germline): LGHNA, YNFKEQ. CDR3 residues: CASSPDRVGNEQFF. Here the CDR3 DNA reads TGTGCCAGCAGCCCCGACAGGGTCGGGAATGAGCAGTTCTTC.

The V and J genes are TRBV7-3 and TRBJ2-1; 7 bases line up with TRBD1. Germline loops: CDR1 SGHTA, CDR2 FQGTGA. The ends lost 4 bases at V and 2 bases at J; junction bases unmatched: 5. This CDR3 has 15 residues. The CDR3 reads CASSSQGQAYNEQFF. The CDR3 DNA reads as TGTGCCAGCAGCTCCCAAGGACAGGCCTACAATGAGCAGTTCTTC. The variable domain in full, with the rest retrieved from reference TRBV7-3 and TRBJ2-1, is GAGVSQTPSNKVTEKGKYVELRCDPISGHTALYWYRQSLGQGPEFLIYFQGTGAADDSGLPNDRFFAVRPEGSVSTLKIQRTERGDSAVYLCASSSQGQAYNEQFFGPGTRLTVL.

A single count supports this clonotype. V is TRBV3-1 and J is TRBJ2-7; no clear D. The DNA matches TRBJ2-5 better at its end, which makes the J call doubtful. CDR3 length equals 13 residues. The V gene's germline CDR1 is LGHDT and CDR2 YNNKEL (reference sequence). The CDR3 DNA reads TGTGCCAGCAGCCAGGCCACCTCAGGGACCCAGTACTTC. It translates to CASSQATSGTQYF.

The chain combines TRBV7-3 with TRBJ2-3; 7 bases line up with TRBD1. There are 16 residues in the CDR3. Germline loops: CDR1 SGHTA, CDR2 FQGTGA. V dropped 5 bases and J dropped 2; count of bases not matched to a gene: 10. The CDR3 loop reads CASSPTGNLLTDTQYF. In DNA form, the CDR3 reads TGTGCCAGCAGCCCGACAGGGAATCTACTCACAGATACGCAGTATTTT.

This clonotype was observed once. The CDR3 protein is CSAPILAVPTEQYF. CDR3 coding DNA: TGCAGTGCGCCCATTCTAGCGGTTCCTACTGAGCAGTACTTC. The V gene is TRBV20-1, the J gene TRBJ2-7, with 7 nucleotides matching TRBD2. CDR1 DFQATT and CDR2 SNEGSKA come from the germline V gene (reference sequence). Unmatched junction bases numbered 15, after V lost 6 bases and J lost 7 bases. The CDR3 sequence is 14 residues long.

The rearrangement uses TRBV11-2 and TRBJ1-6, with D hard to call. Trimming stripped 0 bases from V and 9 bases from J, with 15 bases between. This CDR3 region has 16 residues. Germline values: CDR1 SGHAT, CDR2 FQNNGV. The CDR3 sequence is CASSLDGTGYGSPLHF. CDR3 in DNA: TGTGCCAGCAGCTTAGATGGTACCGGGTATGGTTCACCCCTCCACTTT.

V usage is TRBV15 and J usage is TRBJ1-2; D not certain. Trimming pared 0 bases from V and 2 bases from J, leaving 7 bases between. Germline CDR1 reads LNHNV; CDR2 reads YYDKDF (reference sequence). This CDR3 has 14 residues. CDR3 sequence (DNA): TGTGCCACCAGCAGAGATCTGGGGAACTATGGCTACACCTTC. It encodes CATSRDLGNYGYTF.

This clonotype occurred a few times. The rearrangement uses TRBV29-1 and TRBJ2-5; no reliable D call. There are 14 residues in the CDR3. Germline CDR1 SQVTM, CDR2 ANQGSEA. V shed 2 bases and J shed 0 bases, with 10 bases lying between them. The CDR3 spells CSVEKTSYQETQYF. DNA for the CDR3: TGCAGCGTTGAAAAGACAAGCTACCAAGAGACCCAGTACTTC.

The chain combines TRBV9 with TRBJ2-5; 8 bases align to TRBD1. With the DNA end fitting TRBJ2-7 better, the J assignment may be wrong. The germline V gene encodes CDR1 SGDLS and CDR2 YYNGEE. There are 17 residues in the CDR3. The CDR3: CASSPSGGQVLLYEQYF. As DNA, the CDR3 is TGTGCCAGCAGCCCAAGTGGGGGACAGGTCCTTCTCTACGAGCAGTACTTC.

The chain carries TRBV9 and TRBJ2-7; TRBD1 or TRBD2 may be the D gene (5 bases each). V was cut by 0 bases and J by 2 bases, with 9 bases left in between. The CDR3 length is 14 residues. Germline V CDR1 and CDR2: SGDLS, YYNGEE. The chain's CDR3 is CASSVDGGTYEQYF. The CDR3 bases are TGTGCCAGCAGCGTAGATGGGGGAACCTACGAGCAGTACTTC.

The chain links TRBV25-1 to TRBJ2-6, with a possible D match to TRBD1 (7 bases). V lost 4 bases to trimming and J lost 1 base, with 20 bases between them. The CDR3 spans 19 residues. Per germline, CDR1 MGHDK and CDR2 SYGVNS. CDR3 nucleotides: TGTGCCAGCAGTGCCGGGGGCGGGACAGCCTTTTCTGGGGCCAACGTCCTGACTTTC. This gives the protein CASSAGGGTAFSGANVLTF.

The V gene is TRBV7-9, the J gene TRBJ2-3; 7 bases match TRBD2. The junction had 12 bases not matched to a gene; V was cut back by 5 bases and J by 7 bases. The V gene's germline CDR1 is SEHNR and CDR2 FQNEAQ (reference sequence). The CDR3 has 15 amino acids. Here the CDR3 reads CASSPRAGSTYTQYF. CDR3 DNA: TGTGCCAGCAGCCCAAGAGCGGGGTCGACATATACGCAGTATTTT. Filled out from reference TRBV7-9 and TRBJ2-3, the complete variable domain reads DTGVSQNPRHKITKRGQNVTFRCDPISEHNRLYWYRQTLGQGPEFLTYFQNEAQLEKSRLLSDRFSAERPKGSFSTLEIQRTEQGDSAMYLCASSPRAGSTYTQYFGPGTRLTVL.

J is TRBJ2-3 and V is TRBV14; weak D call: TRBD1 (6 bases). The ends were cut back, 2 bases at V and 2 bases at J, with 14 bases in the middle. The germline gives CDR1 SGHDN, CDR2 FVKESK. This CDR3 is 16 amino acids long. The CDR3 DNA reads TGTGCCAGCAGCCAACCGGGACAAGATTTCACAGATACGCAGTATTTT. Encoded protein: CASSQPGQDFTDTQYF.